The next 12 T cell receptor beta chains were all read from a single sample in a study of T cells in narcolepsy. Clones were read by immunoSEQ multiplex PCR, and TCRdb kept only the in-frame ones, dropping some. The table records tens of thousands of clones, approximately 85% of them present only once. The material sequenced was CD45RA- memory CD4+ T cells from PBMCs. Every receptor here comes from a human donor with narcolepsy.

This chain uses TRBV11-3 with TRBJ2-1; D call uncertain. Deletions cut 2 bases from V and 6 bases from J, with 5 bases between. This CDR3 has 12 amino acids. CDR1 is SGHNT, CDR2 YENEEA, per germline. The CDR3 DNA sequence: TGTGCCAGCAGCTTATCCGGCAATGAGCAGTTCTTC. It yields the protein CASSLSGNEQFF. The full variable domain, rest sourced from reference TRBV11-3 and TRBJ2-1, is EAGVVQSPRYKIIEKKQPVAFWCNPISGHNTLYWYLQNLGQGPELLIRYENEEAVDDSQLPKDRFSAERLKGVDSTLKIQPAELGDSAVYLCASSLSGNEQFFGPGTRLTVL.

The CDR3 coding sequence is TGCGCCAGCCGAGGGGGGACAGGGGAGACCAGGGAGTTCTTC. As protein: CASRGGTGETREFF. This chain joins TRBV5-1 and TRBJ2-1; 10 nucleotides agree with TRBD1. The germline CDR1 and CDR2 sequences are SGHRS and YFSETQ. The CDR3 consists of 14 residues. V gave up 7 bases and J gave up 14 bases; unmatched junction bases: 15. The full variable domain, in which reference TRBV5-1 and TRBJ2-1 provide the parts outside the CDR3, is KAGVTQTPRYLIKTRGQQVTLSCSPISGHRSVSWYQQTPGQGLQFLFEYFSETQRNKGNFPGRFSGRQFSNSRSEMNVSTLELGDSALYLCASRGGTGETREFFGPGTRLTVL.

Sample share makes this clone medium-sized. The rearrangement uses TRBV19 and TRBJ2-1; 7 nucleotides agree with TRBD2. The CDR3 covers 13 residues. CDR1 and CDR2 from the germline V gene are LNHDA and SQIVND (reference sequence). J gave up 10 bases and V 0 bases, and 3 bases lay outside the gene matches. The CDR3 here is CASSIEAGFEQFF. CDR3 nucleotides: TGTGCCAGTAGTATAGAAGCGGGGTTCGAGCAGTTCTTC.

In its sample, this clone ranks as medium-sized. This sequence joins TRBV14 and TRBJ1-4; no firm D call. V was pared by 3 bases and J by 7 bases, with 15 bases between. Germline V gene data show CDR1 as SGHDN and CDR2 as FVKESK. The CDR3 runs 15 residues. The CDR3 protein is CASSHLDGLSEKLFF. The CDR3 coding sequence is TGTGCCAGCAGCCACTTGGACGGTCTATCTGAAAAACTGTTTTTT.

J is TRBJ2-3 and V is TRBV5-4, with 8 bases aligning to TRBD1. This CDR3 has 14 amino acids. Germline CDR1 reads SGHNT; CDR2 reads YYREEE (reference sequence). J was trimmed by 3 bases and V by 4 bases; bases with no gene match: 4. CDR3 nucleotides: TGTGCCAGCAGCCCAGGACAGGGAACAGATACGCAGTATTTT. It encodes CASSPGQGTDTQYF. The entire variable domain, with the rest obtained from reference TRBV5-4 and TRBJ2-3, is as follows: ETGVTQSPTHLIKTRGQQVTLRCSSQSGHNTVSWYQQALGQGPQFIFQYYREEENGRGNFPPRFSGLQFPNYSSELNVNALELDDSALYLCASSPGQGTDTQYFGPGTRLTVL.

The rearrangement uses TRBV30 and TRBJ1-2; D not certain. The CDR3 runs to 11 residues. CDR1 is GTSNPN, CDR2 SVGIG, per germline (reference sequence). The germline V and J ends were trimmed by 2 bases and 4 bases, with 5 bases remaining between them. The CDR3 sequence is CAWSTGYGYTF. CDR3 sequence (DNA): TGTGCCTGGAGTACCGGCTATGGCTACACCTTC.

The chain combines TRBV11-3 with TRBJ2-3; D is possibly TRBD2 (5 bases). V was cut by 1 base and J by 0 bases, with 5 bases left in between. Germline CDR1 SGHNT, CDR2 YENEEA. The CDR3 extends over 14 amino acids. The CDR3: CASSLGTSTDTQYF. Here the CDR3 DNA reads TGTGCCAGCAGCTTAGGGACTAGCACAGATACGCAGTATTTT.

The chain carries TRBV7-2 and TRBJ2-1; TRBD2 matches at 11 bases. The CDR3 totals 18 residues. V gave up 1 base and J gave up 0 bases; unmatched junction bases: 5. Germline CDR1 is SGHTA and CDR2 is FQGNSA. The CDR3: CASSLELAGASSYNEQFF. For the CDR3, the DNA is TGTGCCAGCAGCTTAGAACTAGCGGGGGCGAGCTCCTACAATGAGCAGTTCTTC.

This chain connects TRBV11-2 to TRBJ1-2, with D possibly TRBD1 on 5 matching bases. CDR1 is SGHAT and CDR2 is FQNNGV in the germline V gene. The ends were cut back, 6 bases at V and 1 base at J, with 12 bases in the middle. The CDR3 contains 14 residues. The CDR3: CASSPGEGNYGYTF. CDR3 coding DNA: TGTGCCAGCAGTCCGGGGGAGGGTAACTATGGCTACACCTTC.

V and J are TRBV28 and TRBJ1-2, with unresolved D. The CDR3 loop spans 13 amino acids. From germline, CDR1 is MDHEN and CDR2 SYDVKM. The V and J ends lost 5 bases and 5 bases respectively, with 12 bases between them. The CDR3 here is CASSTNNLYGYTF. Written as DNA, the CDR3 is TGTGCCAGCAGTACTAACAACTTATATGGCTACACCTTC.

The genes are TRBV25-1 and TRBJ1-6, with 8 bases lining up with TRBD1. The CDR3 totals 16 residues. V trimming: 2 bases; J trimming: 10 bases; junction bases outside the gene matches: 10. The germline gives CDR1 MGHDK, CDR2 SYGVNS. The CDR3 loop is CASSEARTGRGSPLHF. The CDR3 DNA reads TGTGCCAGCAGTGAAGCTCGGACAGGGAGGGGATCACCCCTCCACTTT.

V is TRBV7-2 and J is TRBJ1-1; the D gene is possibly TRBD1 (5 bases). Germline loops: CDR1 SGHTA, CDR2 FQGNSA. Trimming cost V 5 bases and J 11 bases, with 18 bases left between them. There are 13 residues in the CDR3. The CDR3 sequence: CASSPAGTARAFF. The DNA for the CDR3 is TGTGCCAGCAGCCCGGCCGGGACCGCCAGGGCTTTCTTT. Together with reference TRBV7-2 and TRBJ1-1, the CDR3 gives the full variable domain: GAGVSQSPSNKVTEKGKDVELRCDPISGHTALYWYRQSLGQGLEFLIYFQGNSAPDKSGLPSDRFSAERTGGSVSTLTIQRTQQEDSAVYLCASSPAGTARAFFGQGTRLTVV.